Detailed here is one TCR beta chain. These data come from a study of control samples from healthy donors and cancer patients. After removal of 6 bases from V and 8 bases from J, the junction contained 8 bases not matched to a gene. Germline CDR1 and CDR2: MNHEY and SMNVEV (reference sequence). CDR3 length: 14 residues. Measured with immunoSEQ multiplex PCR; TCRdb has only the in-frame clones, and not every one. This sample has 150,000 to 200,000 clones, with about 92% found just once. The TCR sequence derives from a man aged 30 to 39 in good health. The genes are TRBV27 and TRBJ1-2, with 11 bases identical to TRBD1. The sequenced material came from blood. The CDR3, as DNA: TGTGCCAGCAGCACGGGACAGGGGGTAGGAGGCTACACCTTC. Protein sequence: CASSTGQGVGGYTF.